This T cell receptor (beta chain) was documented in a study of T-cell reconstitution after alpha-beta-depleted transplantation in children. Notes on the study in general: The origin of alpha-beta T cells about two months after transplant was reportedly several hundred expanded graft clones. After one year, T-cell counts and TCRbeta diversity mostly came from new T cells. Surviving recipient T cells and thymic progenitors accounted for the high day-60 TCRbeta diversity observed in some patients.

The CDR3 covers 11 residues. V lost 3 bases and J 14 bases, leaving 14 bases between the germline ends. From germline, CDR1 is DFQATT and CDR2 SNEGSKA (reference sequence). The TCRbeta library incorporated unique molecular identifiers. TCRdb reanalysed the PCR reads using MiXCR and keeps one entry per CDR3 protein. The sample holds 700,000 to 850,000 distinct CDR3 sequences, 16% seen once. This clonotype was seen a few times. Antigen: not known. The receptor was derived from a male patient younger than 18 who had a stem cell transplant for acute lymphoblastic leukemia, so the T cells may come from the graft donor. Sequenced material: PBMCs, mostly from graft donor cells, taken 360 days after TCRalphabeta/CD19-depleted stem cell transplant. This sequence joins TRBV20-1 and TRBJ2-1; D tentatively reads TRBD1 or TRBD2 (6 bases each). CDR3 in amino acids: CSARETRGEFF. The CDR3 nucleotides are TGCAGTGCTAGGGAGACTAGGGGGGAGTTCTTC.